What follows are 28 T cell receptor beta chains derived from one specimen sequenced in a study of blood T cell repertoires in COVID-19. Only in-frame clones appear in the TCRdb table, and some are missing; sequencing was by immunoSEQ multiplex PCR. The sample has roughly 190,000 clones; less than 95% are singletons. Sequencing used peripheral blood. These receptors were taken from a man aged 25 to 40 with COVID-19, enrolled during active disease.

This chain joins TRBV5-1 and TRBJ1-2; D not resolved. This CDR3 comprises 11 residues. Germline CDR1 reads SGHRS; CDR2 reads YFSETQ. Trimming cost V 1 base and J 7 bases, with 5 bases left between them. CDR3 DNA: TGCGCCAGCAGCTTGAACGGTGGCTACACCTTC. This sequence encodes CASSLNGGYTF.

The V and J genes are TRBV30 and TRBJ1-2; D unclear. The CDR3 is made up of 12 amino acids. Germline CDR1 is GTSNPN and CDR2 is SVGIG (reference sequence). V lost 2 bases to trimming and J lost 2 bases, with 6 bases between them. The CDR3, as DNA: TGTGCCTGGAGTTTCACAAACTATGGCTACACCTTC. Its translation: CAWSFTNYGYTF. The variable domain in full, completed from reference TRBV30 and TRBJ1-2, reads SQTIHQWPATLVQPVGSPLSLECTVEGTSNPNLYWYRQAAGRGLQLLFYSVGIGQISSEVPQNLSASRPQDRQFILSSKKLLLSDSGFYLCAWSFTNYGYTFGSGTRLTVV.

This chain joins TRBV5-1 and TRBJ2-2; 9 bases agree with TRBD1. Germline-derived CDR1 and CDR2 are SGHRS and YFSETQ. Losses at the gene ends were 4 bases for V and 5 bases for J; bases not matched to a gene: 12. The length of the CDR3 is 17 residues. The CDR3 reads CASSPKTGGVSTGELFF. CDR3 coding DNA: TGCGCCAGCAGCCCCAAGACAGGGGGTGTCTCAACCGGGGAGCTGTTTTTT.

The J gene is TRBJ1-6, the V gene TRBV3-1 (or the pseudogene TRBV3-2); D is unclear. Between the trimmed V and J ends, which lost 5 bases and 14 bases, there was a span of 31 bases. Looked up from germline, CDR1 is LGHDT and CDR2 is YNNKEL (reference sequence). CDR3 size: 18 residues. CDR3 sequence: CASSATEGMTDASISLHF. The CDR3 DNA is TGTGCCAGCAGCGCTACAGAGGGCATGACGGACGCTTCGATCTCCCTCCACTTT.

The V and J genes are TRBV10-1 and TRBJ2-2; D is perhaps TRBD2 (6 bases). The V end lost 4 bases, the J end lost 4 bases, and 10 bases lay between the germline ends. Germline assignment: CDR1 WNHNN and CDR2 SYGVQD (reference sequence). The CDR3 totals 14 residues. The CDR3 nucleotides read TGCGCCAGCAGTGTCGGGAGACCCACCGGGGAGCTGTTTTTT. As protein: CASSVGRPTGELFF.

V gene TRBV7-3 combines with J gene TRBJ2-3, with 8 bases that match TRBD2. The CDR3 extends over 15 amino acids. Trimming cost V 2 bases and J 3 bases; bases outside gene matches: 4. The V gene's germline CDR1 is SGHTA and CDR2 FQGTGA. The CDR3, as DNA: TGTGCCAGCAGCTTATCGGGACTAGAGACAGATACGCAGTATTTT. It codes for CASSLSGLETDTQYF.

V and J are TRBV9 and TRBJ2-3, with D possibly matching TRBD2 (6 bases). The CDR3 consists of 14 residues. The germline V gene encodes CDR1 SGDLS and CDR2 YYNGEE. The V end was cut by 0 bases, the J end by 5 bases, with 10 bases between. The CDR3 here is CASSVALARDTQYF. CDR3 bases: TGTGCCAGCAGCGTAGCGCTAGCGAGAGATACGCAGTATTTT.

CDR3 nucleotide sequence: TGTGCCATCAGTGCCCCAGGGGGAATAGGAAACACCATATATTTT. Amino acid sequence: CAISAPGGIGNTIYF. This chain joins TRBV10-3 and TRBJ1-3; TRBD1 matches 7 bases. Germline V gene sequence: CDR1 ENHRY, CDR2 SYGVKD. The CDR3 covers 15 residues. The junction had 7 bases not matched to a gene; V was cut back by 4 bases and J by 4 bases.

A single count supports this clone. The chain employs TRBV3-1 (or the pseudogene TRBV3-2) and TRBJ2-1; TRBD2 matches at 16 bases. The CDR3 consists of 19 residues. Trimming removed 5 bases from V and 8 bases from J; junction bases left unmatched: 15. Germline assignment: CDR1 LGHDT and CDR2 YNNKEL (reference sequence). CDR3 coding DNA: TGTGCCAGCAGCGCAATAATACCCGGGACTAGCGGGGGGGCGGATGAGCAGTTCTTC. Its translation: CASSAIIPGTSGGADEQFF.

This clone was observed a few times. The J gene is TRBJ1-2, the V gene TRBV18, with 9 bases identical to TRBD1. CDR1 is KGHSH, CDR2 LQKENI, per germline. V shed 2 bases, J shed 4 bases, and the junction held 5 bases outside the gene matches. This CDR3 contains 15 residues. The chain's CDR3 is CASSPGSDRGYGYTF. The CDR3 DNA sequence: TGTGCCAGCTCACCAGGTTCGGACAGGGGCTATGGCTACACCTTC. The whole variable domain, filled in from reference TRBV18 and TRBJ1-2, reads NAGVMQNPRHLVRRRGQEARLRCSPMKGHSHVYWYRQLPEEGLKFMVYLQKENIIDESGMPKERFSAEFPKEGPSILRIQQVVRGDSAAYFCASSPGSDRGYGYTFGSGTRLTVV.

V gene TRBV11-3 combines with J gene TRBJ2-1; the match to TRBD2 covers 11 bases. Germline loops: CDR1 SGHNT, CDR2 YENEEA. This CDR3 is built from 15 residues. Losses at the gene ends were 2 bases for V and 9 bases for J; bases not matched to a gene: 6. The CDR3 protein is CASSLSSGGASEQFF. CDR3 DNA: TGTGCCAGCAGCTTAAGTAGCGGGGGGGCCAGTGAGCAGTTCTTC. Full variable domain (missing parts from reference TRBV11-3 and TRBJ2-1): EAGVVQSPRYKIIEKKQPVAFWCNPISGHNTLYWYLQNLGQGPELLIRYENEEAVDDSQLPKDRFSAERLKGVDSTLKIQPAELGDSAVYLCASSLSSGGASEQFFGPGTRLTVL.

The chain carries TRBV6-5 and TRBJ1-2; tentative D call: TRBD1 (5 bases). V was shortened by 8 bases and J by 6 bases, with 22 bases between the two germline ends. The CDR3 sequence is 15 residues long. Germline CDR1 is MNHEY and CDR2 is SVGAGI. The DNA of the CDR3 is TGTGCCAGCTCCACATCCCCCGGCGGGGGGAATGGCTACACCTTC. It translates to CASSTSPGGGNGYTF.

This rearrangement joins TRBV2 to TRBJ1-5; 7 nucleotides agree with TRBD1. This CDR3 spans 13 amino acids. The V gene's germline CDR1 is SNHLY and CDR2 FYNNEI. V lost 9 bases to trimming and J lost 4 bases; unmatched junction nucleotides: 6. The CDR3 sequence is CASRQGRNQPQHF. The CDR3 nucleotides read TGTGCCAGTAGACAGGGACGGAATCAGCCCCAGCATTTT.

The V call is TRBV7-9, the J call TRBJ1-2; D might be TRBD1 (6 bases). In germline, CDR1 is SEHNR, CDR2 FQNEAQ (reference sequence). The germline V and J ends were trimmed by 2 bases and 4 bases, with 23 bases remaining between them. The CDR3 covers 18 residues. CDR3 coding DNA: TGTGCCAGCAGCTTAACAAACCCTTTGGGAGACAGGAGCTATGGCTACACCTTC. Amino acids: CASSLTNPLGDRSYGYTF.

The V and J genes are TRBV5-1 and TRBJ2-7; 9 bases align to TRBD2. CDR1 and CDR2 from the germline V gene are SGHRS and YFSETQ. J was trimmed by 5 bases and V by 1 base; bases with no gene match: 13. This CDR3 is built from 17 residues. The CDR3 DNA reads as TGCGCCAGCAGCTTGAGGCTAGCGGGGTCCTATTTGGACGAGCAGTACTTC. Its translation is CASSLRLAGSYLDEQYF.

The rearrangement links TRBV7-7 to TRBJ2-1, with TRBD2 matching 7 bases. The CDR3 contains 15 residues. Looked up from germline, CDR1 is SSHAT and CDR2 is FNYEAQ (reference sequence). The ends lost 4 bases at V and 1 base at J; junction bases unmatched: 4. The CDR3 coding sequence is TGTGCCAGCAGCTCAAGCGGGGCGTCCTACAATGAGCAGTTCTTC. This gives the protein CASSSSGASYNEQFF.

The V and J genes are TRBV6-5 and TRBJ2-7, with TRBD1 identical over 8 bases. Germline V gives CDR1 MNHEY, CDR2 SVGAGI. This CDR3 comprises 15 residues. V lost 5 bases, J lost 0 bases, and 6 bases stayed unmatched. The CDR3 DNA is TGTGCCAGCAGTCTCACAGGGGGTTACTCCTACGAGCAGTACTTC. Residues: CASSLTGGYSYEQYF.

The chain links TRBV2 to TRBJ2-1; TRBD2 is a possible D gene (5 bases). The germline V gene encodes CDR1 SNHLY and CDR2 FYNNEI. This CDR3 spans 13 amino acids. Trimming removed 3 bases at V and 7 bases at J, with 10 bases between. The CDR3 region is CASSERVGNEQFF. CDR3 nucleotide sequence: TGTGCCAGCAGTGAGAGGGTTGGGAATGAGCAGTTCTTC.

This chain links TRBV10-3 with TRBJ2-2; 14 nucleotides agree with TRBD2. This CDR3 has 17 residues. Germline V gene data show CDR1 as ENHRY and CDR2 as SYGVKD. Trimming cost V 6 bases and J 4 bases; bases outside gene matches: 7. CDR3 amino acids: CAISRLAGGQGTGELFF. In nucleotides, the CDR3 is TGTGCCATCAGCCGACTAGCGGGGGGGCAAGGCACCGGGGAGCTGTTTTTT.

This sequence joins TRBV11-3 and TRBJ2-5; 9 bases align to TRBD1. CDR3 length: 18 amino acids. The V and J ends lost 1 base and 3 bases, in that order; junction bases with no gene match: 12. CDR1 SGHNT and CDR2 YENEEA come from the germline V gene. The CDR3 reads CASSLGVTGGIGEETQYF. The CDR3 region has the DNA TGTGCCAGCAGCTTAGGTGTGACAGGGGGTATTGGAGAAGAGACCCAGTACTTC.

This rearrangement joins TRBV7-6 to TRBJ2-7; 7 nucleotides agree with TRBD1. CDR1 is SGHVS, CDR2 FNYEAQ, per germline. Trimming took 5 bases from V and 6 from J; bases not matched to a gene: 13. The CDR3 is made up of 15 amino acids. The CDR3 here is CASSTRQGQVPEQYF. The DNA of the CDR3 is TGTGCCAGCAGCACCCGCCAAGGACAGGTCCCCGAGCAGTACTTC.

The V and J genes are TRBV5-4 and TRBJ1-2; 9 bases line up with TRBD1. The CDR3 runs to 14 residues. J lost 4 bases, V lost 8 bases, and 9 bases had no gene match. CDR1 and CDR2 (germline): SGHNT, YYREEE (reference sequence). CDR3 residues: CASRRQGEGYGYTF. CDR3 DNA: TGTGCCAGTAGGAGACAGGGGGAGGGCTATGGCTACACCTTC.

The V call is TRBV6-5, the J call TRBJ1-2; TRBD1 aligns across 10 bases. V shed 0 bases and J 3 bases; nucleotides not matched to a gene: 1. CDR1 MNHEY and CDR2 SVGAGI come from the germline V gene. This CDR3 comprises 15 residues. The CDR3 nucleotides are TGTGCCAGCAGTTACTCAGGACAGGGGGACTATGGCTACACCTTC. It is translated as CASSYSGQGDYGYTF.

This clone turned up a few times. The V gene is TRBV28, the J gene TRBJ2-1; 8 nucleotides align to TRBD1. Germline values: CDR1 MDHEN, CDR2 SYDVKM. This CDR3 is built from 17 residues. With V trimmed by 3 bases and J by 9 bases, 16 bases remained unmatched. Written as DNA, the CDR3 is TGTGCCAGCAGTTTGACCACCTACCGCCGACAGGGGAGTGAGCAGTTCTTC. Its protein is CASSLTTYRRQGSEQFF.

The chain carries TRBV7-6 and TRBJ1-2; 10 bases map to TRBD1. Trimming removed 5 bases from V and 2 bases from J; junction bases left unmatched: 8. This CDR3 spans 16 amino acids. Germline values: CDR1 SGHVS, CDR2 FNYEAQ. The DNA of the CDR3 is TGTGCCAGCAGCCCCGGGACAGGGGAGACGAACTATGGCTACACCTTC. It translates to CASSPGTGETNYGYTF.

The chain uses TRBV9 and TRBJ2-1; TRBD1 is a possible D gene (6 bases). This CDR3 has 14 amino acids. Germline CDR1 and CDR2: SGDLS and YYNGEE. With 7 bases removed from V and 0 bases from J, the gap between germline ends came to 11 bases. The CDR3 DNA follows: TGTGCCAGCGGCCGGGACACCTCCTACAATGAGCAGTTCTTC. This gives the protein CASGRDTSYNEQFF. The full variable domain, in which reference TRBV9 and TRBJ2-1 provide the parts outside the CDR3, is DSGVTQTPKHLITATGQRVTLRCSPRSGDLSVYWYQQSLDQGLQFLIQYYNGEERAKGNILERFSAQQFPDLHSELNLSSLELGDSALYFCASGRDTSYNEQFFGPGTRLTVL.

The gene calls are TRBV6-5 and TRBJ1-6; unclear D gene. V was shortened by 0 bases and J by 10 bases, with 13 bases between the two germline ends. Germline V lookup: CDR1 MNHEY, CDR2 SVGAGI. There are 15 residues in the CDR3. Here the CDR3 reads CASSYSMVEESPLHF. In DNA form, the CDR3 reads TGTGCCAGCAGTTACTCGATGGTAGAGGAATCACCCCTCCACTTT.

The chain is built from TRBV19 and TRBJ2-2, with D hard to call. This CDR3 comprises 16 residues. Between the trimmed V and J ends, which lost 1 base and 6 bases, there was a span of 15 bases. Per germline, CDR1 LNHDA and CDR2 SQIVND (reference sequence). The chain's CDR3 is CASSIGPQSLAGELFF. DNA of the CDR3: TGTGCCAGTAGTATAGGGCCCCAGTCTTTGGCCGGGGAGCTGTTTTTT.